The next 3 T cell receptor beta chains were all read from a single sample in a study of post-analysis software for immune sequencing data. Study-wide results and caveats: Controls showed lower frequencies than patients for roughly five TRBV segments, and TRBV5-6, TRBV5-1 and TRBV20-1 were among these.

The antigens these receptors bind are not known. Built from TCR beta cDNA, the libraries had unique molecular identifiers in them. A single record per CDR3 protein comes from TCRdb applying MiXCR to the PCR reads. Among 600,000 to 750,000 distinct CDR3 sequences, 55% to 60% were seen once, and the ten largest hold around 10%. Source material: blood. These receptor sequences come from a girl aged 2-9 years with multiple sclerosis.

V is TRBV12-3 or TRBV12-4 and J is TRBJ2-7, with 10 bases that match TRBD2. CDR3 size: 15 residues. V lost 3 bases to trimming and J lost 4 bases; unmatched junction nucleotides: 6. The CDR3 is CASSLAAGGTYEQYF. In nucleotides, the CDR3 is TGTGCCAGCAGTTTGGCAGCGGGGGGGACTTACGAGCAGTACTTC.

This clonotype was counted between two and nine times. This chain's CDR3 is CASSLVQENSPLHF. CDR3 coding DNA: TGCGCCAGCAGCTTGGTACAGGAGAATTCACCCCTCCACTTT. V is TRBV5-1 and J is TRBJ1-6, with a possible D match to TRBD1 (5 bases). The CDR3 is made up of 14 amino acids. V was cut by 0 bases and J by 7 bases, with 8 bases left in between. CDR1 is SGHRS, CDR2 YFSETQ, per germline.

This clonotype is a singleton in its sample. The chain employs TRBV6-1 and TRBJ1-4, with TRBD1 matching over 9 bases. The CDR3 runs to 14 residues. The germline gives CDR1 MNHNS, CDR2 SASEGT. The junction had 8 bases not matched to a gene; V was cut back by 7 bases and J by 8 bases. The CDR3 loop reads CASNWDRDGEKLFF. The DNA of the CDR3 is TGTGCCAGCAACTGGGACAGGGACGGCGAAAAACTGTTTTTT.